This T cell receptor (beta chain) was captured by sequencing in a study of blood T cells in healthy people across ages. Overall study results and limits: Donors of long life had a larger count of naive CD4+ cells and greater diversity than aged donors.

Germline V gene sequence: CDR1 PRHDT, CDR2 FYEKMQ (reference sequence). This CDR3 is built from 14 residues. Trimming at V came to 8 bases and at J to 1 base, leaving 3 bases not matched to a gene. Concerning this clonotype: Antigen specificity is unknown.

Through a sample-barcoded 5' primer and a J-beta primer mix, a second PCR was run for roughly 6 to 12 cycles. TCRdb passed the 5' RACE reads through MiXCR, listing each CDR3 protein once. The sample shows hundreds of thousands of distinct CDR3 sequences, approximately 21% of them seen only once. Each individual donor underwent a draw of approximately 9.8 milliliters of peripheral blood. The TCR sequence derives from a man in his 70s in good health. Input material: blood. The V call is TRBV13, the J call TRBJ1-1; 11 bases map to TRBD1. The CDR3 DNA reads as TGTGCCAGCCCTGGACAGGGGGCGAACACTGAAGCTTTCTTT. It specifies CASPGQGANTEAFF.